These 24 T cell receptor beta chains originate from one sample sequenced in a study of blood T cell repertoires in COVID-19. The protocol was immunoSEQ multiplex PCR, while the TCRdb copy is restricted to in-frame clones and leaves out a portion. The sample lists approximately 310,000 clones; approximately 89% were seen once. Input material: peripheral blood. These TCRs come from a woman aged 45-60 years who had recovered from COVID-19.

This chain uses TRBV29-1 with TRBJ2-3, with D perhaps TRBD2 (6 bases). Germline CDR1 reads SQVTM; CDR2 reads ANQGSEA. The CDR3 runs 12 residues. V shed 3 bases and J shed 6 bases, with 10 bases lying between them. CDR3 bases: TGCAGCGTTGATGACGGAGGGGATACGCAGTATTTT. Amino acid sequence: CSVDDGGDTQYF.

This clone appeared once. The chain combines TRBV6-5 with TRBJ2-2; 7 positions agree with TRBD1. CDR1 and CDR2 from the germline V gene are MNHEY and SVGAGI. V trimming: 0 bases; J trimming: 6 bases; junction bases outside the gene matches: 4. The CDR3 loop spans 15 amino acids. The CDR3, as DNA: TGTGCCAGCAGTTACTCCAGGGGGAGAGCCGGGGAGCTGTTTTTT. It translates to CASSYSRGRAGELFF.

The CDR3 coding sequence is TGTGCCAGCAGCTTAGCCGCAGGGGGCGGCACTGAAGCTTTCTTT. Its translation: CASSLAAGGGTEAFF. The chain employs TRBV7-9 and TRBJ1-1; 8 bases agree with TRBD1. Germline V gene lookup returns CDR1 SEHNR and CDR2 FQNEAQ (reference sequence). With V trimmed by 0 bases and J by 4 bases, 4 bases remained unmatched. This CDR3 spans 15 amino acids.

The V gene is TRBV5-1, the J gene TRBJ2-3; 8 positions agree with TRBD2. V dropped 5 bases and J dropped 2; count of bases not matched to a gene: 7. Germline-derived CDR1 and CDR2 are SGHRS and YFSETQ. CDR3 length equals 15 residues. This CDR3 is CASSRGAGDTDTQYF. In DNA, the CDR3 is TGCGCCAGCAGTAGGGGAGCGGGGGACACAGATACGCAGTATTTT.

V gene TRBV27 combines with J gene TRBJ2-7; D not certain. The V gene's germline CDR1 is MNHEY and CDR2 SMNVEV (reference sequence). The CDR3 sequence is 15 residues long. The ends were cut back, 2 bases at V and 2 bases at J, with 13 bases in the middle. In DNA form, the CDR3 reads TGTGCCAGCAGTTTAAGTGGCATCACCGCCTACGAGCAGTACTTC. It translates to CASSLSGITAYEQYF.

The rearrangement links TRBV4-3 to TRBJ1-5; no clear D gene. Germline V lookup: CDR1 LGHNA, CDR2 YSLEER. V lost 4 bases and J lost 4, with 8 bases in between. This CDR3 region has 13 residues. The CDR3 nucleotides read TGCGCCAGCAGCCTGCGGTATAATCAGCCCCAGCATTTT. As protein: CASSLRYNQPQHF.

This clone has just one count. The chain has TRBV5-1 and TRBJ1-1; possibly TRBD1 for D (5 bases). The CDR3 is 15 amino acids. Germline CDR1 SGHRS, CDR2 YFSETQ. V was shortened by 4 bases and J by 1 base, with 14 bases between the two germline ends. The CDR3 reads CASSNQAGGNTEAFF. CDR3 sequence (DNA): TGCGCCAGCAGCAACCAGGCGGGGGGGAACACTGAAGCTTTCTTT.

This chain joins TRBV27 and TRBJ1-5; TRBD1 aligns across 8 bases. The CDR3 spans 14 residues. Per the germline V gene, CDR1 is MNHEY and CDR2 is SMNVEV (reference sequence). The junction had 6 bases not matched to a gene; V was cut back by 6 bases and J by 5 bases. The CDR3 loop reads CASRDRARHQPQHF. The CDR3 nucleotides read TGTGCCAGCAGGGACAGGGCGCGCCATCAGCCCCAGCATTTT.

The V call is TRBV7-6, the J call TRBJ2-7; TRBD2 matches at 11 bases. Germline lookup yields CDR1 SGHVS and CDR2 FNYEAQ. V trimming: 1 base; J trimming: 2 bases; junction bases outside the gene matches: 10. The CDR3 consists of 18 residues. CDR3 in DNA: TGTGCCAGCAGCTTAGGGGGACTAGCGGAGGGTTTTCCCTACGAGCAGTACTTC. Its protein is CASSLGGLAEGFPYEQYF.

J is TRBJ1-4 and V is TRBV30, with a possible D match to TRBD1 (5 bases). There are 13 residues in the CDR3. The germline CDR1 and CDR2 sequences are GTSNPN and SVGIG (reference sequence). The V and J ends lost 3 bases and 6 bases respectively, with 11 bases between them. The CDR3 loop is CAWSPRVDEKLFF. The CDR3, as DNA: TGTGCCTGGAGCCCCAGGGTTGATGAAAAACTGTTTTTT.

This clone has just one count. Written as DNA, the CDR3 is TGTGCCAGCAGCCTACGAAGCGGAGGGGGGGGCATTCAGTACTTC. It encodes CASSLRSGGGGIQYF. The V call is TRBV3-1 (or the pseudogene TRBV3-2), the J call TRBJ2-4; perhaps TRBD2 as D (7 bases). From germline, CDR1 is LGHDT and CDR2 YNNKEL (reference sequence). CDR3 length equals 15 residues. Trimming left V 4 bases short and J 9 bases short, with 19 bases between.

The CDR3 reads CASSQEAEDRGNSPLHF. In nucleotides, the CDR3 is TGCGCCAGCAGCCAAGAGGCGGAGGACAGGGGGAATTCACCCCTCCACTTT. The V call is TRBV4-3, the J call TRBJ1-6; 10 nucleotides line up with TRBD1. The V segment lost 0 bases and the J segment 7 bases; nucleotides outside the gene matches: 6. The length of the CDR3 is 17 residues. Germline-derived CDR1 and CDR2 are LGHNA and YSLEER.

The gene calls are TRBV29-1 and TRBJ1-2; 8 bases line up with TRBD1. CDR3 size: 11 residues. The trim removed 7 bases at V and 8 bases at J, leaving 6 bases unmatched. In germline, CDR1 is SQVTM, CDR2 ANQGSEA. The CDR3 sequence is CSATGGWGYTF. The CDR3 nucleotides are TGCAGCGCCACAGGGGGATGGGGCTACACCTTC.

The chain is built from TRBV9 and TRBJ2-5; 11 nucleotides line up with TRBD1. The trim removed 4 bases at V and 5 bases at J, leaving 10 bases unmatched. Germline V gene sequence: CDR1 SGDLS, CDR2 YYNGEE. This CDR3 spans 16 amino acids. The CDR3 loop reads CASSRDWTGGRETQYF. Written as DNA, the CDR3 is TGTGCCAGCAGCCGAGATTGGACAGGGGGCAGGGAGACCCAGTACTTC. The variable domain in full, with the rest retrieved from reference TRBV9 and TRBJ2-5, is DSGVTQTPKHLITATGQRVTLRCSPRSGDLSVYWYQQSLDQGLQFLIQYYNGEERAKGNILERFSAQQFPDLHSELNLSSLELGDSALYFCASSRDWTGGRETQYFGPGTRLLVL.

The chain carries TRBV19 and TRBJ1-2; TRBD1 aligns across 8 bases. CDR3 length: 15 amino acids. The germline V gene has CDR1 LNHDA and CDR2 SQIVND (reference sequence). Trimming at V came to 5 bases and at J to 2 bases, leaving 7 bases not matched to a gene. CDR3 DNA sequence: TGTGCCAGTAGTTCGGGGACAGGAGAGAACTATGGCTACACCTTC. It yields the protein CASSSGTGENYGYTF.

The rearrangement uses TRBV18 and TRBJ1-1, with D tentatively TRBD1 (5 bases). The germline gives CDR1 KGHSH, CDR2 LQKENI. The CDR3 consists of 18 residues. Trimming cost V 4 bases and J 1 base, with 22 bases left between them. The CDR3 spells CASSQVNQGQGGNTEAFF. The CDR3 bases are TGTGCCAGCTCACAAGTAAACCAAGGGCAGGGTGGGAACACTGAAGCTTTCTTT.

The chain links TRBV7-2 to TRBJ2-1; 7 bases map to TRBD2. Germline CDR1 SGHTA, CDR2 FQGNSA. J lost 4 bases, V lost 1 base, and 4 bases had no gene match. The CDR3 covers 15 residues. The CDR3 region is CASSLGGSWYNEQFF. CDR3 DNA sequence: TGTGCCAGCAGCTTAGGCGGGAGTTGGTACAATGAGCAGTTCTTC.

The chain uses TRBV5-6 and TRBJ2-1; D gene unclear. V dropped 3 bases and J dropped 4 bases, with 2 bases sitting between them. Germline V gene lookup returns CDR1 SGHDT and CDR2 YYEEEE. This CDR3 contains 11 residues. As DNA, the CDR3 is TGTGCCAGCAGCTCGTACAATGAGCAGTTCTTC. This codes for CASSSYNEQFF.

The J gene is TRBJ2-1, the V gene TRBV5-1; D gene unclear. CDR1 is SGHRS, CDR2 YFSETQ, per germline. The length of the CDR3 is 13 residues. The ends were cut back, 1 base at V and 7 bases at J, with 9 bases in the middle. CDR3 sequence reads: CASSLYDWNEQFF. CDR3 DNA sequence: TGCGCCAGCAGCTTGTACGACTGGAATGAGCAGTTCTTC.

This chain joins TRBV24-1 and TRBJ1-5; weak D call: TRBD1 (6 bases). Trimming took off 9 bases at V and 0 bases at J, with 8 bases between the two ends. The CDR3 runs 13 residues. Germline CDR1 KGHDR, CDR2 SFDVKD. CDR3 in amino acids: CATQGFSNQPQHF. CDR3 bases: TGTGCCACCCAGGGGTTTAGCAATCAGCCCCAGCATTTT.

This sequence joins TRBV7-2 and TRBJ2-2, with D possibly TRBD1 on 6 matching bases. The CDR3 sequence is 13 residues long. Trimming stripped 5 bases from V and 3 bases from J, with 7 bases between. Germline loops: CDR1 SGHTA, CDR2 FQGNSA. CDR3 coding DNA: TGTGCCAGCAGCCGGACAGACACCGGGGAGCTGTTTTTT. This sequence encodes CASSRTDTGELFF. Using reference TRBV7-2 and TRBJ2-2 for the parts outside the CDR3, the full variable domain is GAGVSQSPSNKVTEKGKDVELRCDPISGHTALYWYRQSLGQGLEFLIYFQGNSAPDKSGLPSDRFSAERTGGSVSTLTIQRTQQEDSAVYLCASSRTDTGELFFGEGSRLTVL.

V gene TRBV4-1 combines with J gene TRBJ2-3; 14 nucleotides match TRBD2. This CDR3 region has 19 residues. Germline assignment: CDR1 MGHRA and CDR2 YSYEKL. The ends lost 0 bases at V and 1 base at J; junction bases unmatched: 6. The chain's CDR3 is CASSQDPGLAGEGTDTQYF. The CDR3, as DNA: TGCGCCAGCAGCCAAGATCCGGGACTAGCGGGAGAGGGCACAGATACGCAGTATTTT.

V is TRBV6-2 or TRBV6-3 and J is TRBJ2-7, with D unclear. Germline V gene data show CDR1 as MNHEY and CDR2 as SVGEGT. The V end was cut by 1 base, the J end by 3 bases, with 4 bases between. The CDR3 is 12 residues long. The CDR3 DNA follows: TGTGCCAGCAGTTACTGGAGCTACGAGCAGTACTTC. It yields the protein CASSYWSYEQYF.

This chain uses TRBV18 with TRBJ1-4; D ambiguous. V gave up 2 bases and J gave up 8 bases, with 12 bases separating them. Germline assignment: CDR1 KGHSH and CDR2 LQKENI. The CDR3 length is 14 residues. CDR3 loop: CASSPSVAAEKLFF. DNA of the CDR3: TGTGCCAGCTCACCATCCGTCGCGGCGGAAAAACTGTTTTTT. Together with reference TRBV18 and TRBJ1-4, the CDR3 gives the full variable domain: NAGVMQNPRHLVRRRGQEARLRCSPMKGHSHVYWYRQLPEEGLKFMVYLQKENIIDESGMPKERFSAEFPKEGPSILRIQQVVRGDSAAYFCASSPSVAAEKLFFGSGTQLSVL.